Reported below is one TCR beta chain. Its antigen is currently not known. Per-base quality was not reported, and no clone a single base away is much larger than it. Whole blood was collected in K2EDTA tubes by collaborating institutions according to the institutions' own protocols. For TCRbeta analysis, collaborators shipped samples in one of three forms: frozen whole blood, isolated PBMCs, or DNA extracted from either of those sample types. These data are taken from a study of blood T cell repertoires in COVID-19 (dated by TCRdb to the early 2020s). For the study in its entirety: Collaborator samples came from the United States, Italy and Spain and covered acute and convalescent phases of COVID-19. Where available, HLA class I and class II types were obtained from metadata supplied by the sample provider rather than from assay-based typing. The repertoires were released in a freely available public database intended as a resource for research on the immune response to SARS-CoV-2. Subjects who had been exposed to COVID-19, were actively infected with it, or had recovered from it provided the deeply sampled blood TCRbeta repertoires that made up the dataset. The prospective study material was composed of cDNA or gDNA derived from T cells, B-cell-depleted T cells, or PBMCs. The samples were drawn from the first 160 participants of the ongoing ImmuneRACE study and from over a thousand subjects provided by 6 global collaborators. Sample metadata almost always included a de-identified subject ID, COVID-19 status, age in years and sex. Study-wide findings and limitations: How much clinical and demographic metadata was included differed by source and by participant, and the metadata was provided uncurated.

TCRbeta CDR3 regions were amplified from genomic DNA by means of the immunoSEQ Assay, a bias-controlled multiplex PCR. The study's processing was this. Within the assay, amplification of reference gene primers was used to estimate how many nucleated cells each sample contained. To quantify the absolute abundance of each unique TCRbeta CDR3 rearrangement, sequence reads were collapsed and filtered. For each sample, productive Simpson clonality was calculated as the square root of Simpson's diversity index over productive rearrangements. TCRdb provides this immuneACCESS table in a form limited to in-frame rearrangements. Some clones are lacking; in checked studies, under half of them reflect an unresolved V gene, and why the rest are absent is not known. The D gene and trimming were derived from the DNA, and the V and J assignments and clone size from that table. The sample table records over 200,000 clones; approximately 86% of these occur just once. The ten most abundant clones make up just under 0.8% of the sample.

Clipping removes 4 bases from V and 6 bases from J, with 9 as the unmatched junction base count. Taken from cysteine to phenylalanine, the CDR3 has 18 residues. Only the CDR3 portion is preserved as DNA: 54 bases, with reading frame beginning at the first base. CDR1 and CDR2 are drawn from the germline V gene (reference sequence): SEHNR, FQNEAQ. The sample was peripheral blood. The chain uses TRBV7-9 and TRBJ2-1, and 16 bases in between align with TRBD2. The sequence was collected from a woman in her 30s with acute or convalescent COVID-19. The DNA sequence is given as TGTGCCAGCAGCTCATCGGGACTAGCGGGAGGGCCTGTCAATGAGCAGTTCTTC. Its protein is CASSSSGLAGGPVNEQFF.